These 32 T cell receptor beta chains were all obtained from the same sample, sequenced in a study of PD-L1 blockade in urothelial cancer. Repertoires were generated with immunoSEQ multiplex PCR, while TCRdb's copy carries only in-frame clones and drops some. The table shows around 51,000 clones, with around 86% occurring only once. The sample in question was PBMCs, obtained around atezolizumab (anti-PD-L1) treatment. Receptors were obtained from a man in his sixties with urothelial cancer.

The J gene is TRBJ2-5, the V gene TRBV7-2; possible D gene TRBD2, 5 bases. The CDR3 has 15 amino acids. Germline loops: CDR1 SGHTA, CDR2 FQGNSA. The V end lost 5 bases, the J end lost 4 bases, and 17 bases lay between the germline ends. This CDR3 is CASSPLGGLRETQYF. The CDR3, as DNA: TGTGCCAGCAGCCCCCTAGGAGGACTTAGAGAGACCCAGTACTTC.

The gene calls are TRBV19 and TRBJ1-5; 10 bases map to TRBD1. The V gene end was trimmed by 4 bases and the J gene end by 2 bases; junction bases not matched to a gene: 8. The germline V gene encodes CDR1 LNHDA and CDR2 SQIVND (reference sequence). This CDR3 has 17 amino acids. The CDR3 is CASSNSPDRGGNQPQHF. In DNA, the CDR3 is TGTGCCAGTAGTAACTCACCGGACAGGGGGGGCAATCAGCCCCAGCATTTT.

The rearrangement links TRBV7-2 to TRBJ2-3; 9 bases map to TRBD1. The germline gives CDR1 SGHTA, CDR2 FQGNSA. Trimming cost V 5 bases and J 3 bases; bases outside gene matches: 9. The CDR3 loop spans 16 amino acids. CDR3 nucleotide sequence: TGTGCCAGCAGCATCAACCGGGACAGGGTTACAGATACGCAGTATTTT. Its translation: CASSINRDRVTDTQYF.

This clone was observed once. V usage is TRBV15 and J usage is TRBJ2-1, with TRBD1 identical over 9 bases. The CDR3 has 11 residues. Germline CDR1 is LNHNV and CDR2 is YYDKDF (reference sequence). V shed 8 bases, J shed 15 bases, and the junction held 8 bases outside the gene matches. CDR3 amino acids: CATSDRDRAFF. CDR3 nucleotide sequence: TGTGCCACCTCCGACAGGGACAGGGCGTTCTTC.

In its sample, this clone was seen a few times. This chain joins TRBV13 and TRBJ1-1; D not certain. CDR3 length: 16 residues. Per the germline V gene, CDR1 is PRHDT and CDR2 is FYEKMQ (reference sequence). Trimming stripped 1 base from V and 1 base from J, with 13 bases between. CDR3 sequence (DNA): TGTGCCAGCAGCTTAGAAGGCGGTCTCCCGAACACTGAAGCTTTCTTT. It codes for CASSLEGGLPNTEAFF.

The gene calls are TRBV11-2 and TRBJ1-1; 7 bases align to TRBD1. Germline V gene data show CDR1 as SGHAT and CDR2 as FQNNGV. The CDR3 has 16 residues. The junction had 10 bases not matched to a gene; V was cut back by 6 bases and J by 0 bases. The CDR3 DNA sequence: TGTGCCAGCAGGCTGGGGGACAGTTCTATGAACACTGAAGCTTTCTTT. Amino acid sequence: CASRLGDSSMNTEAFF.

The genes are TRBV18 and TRBJ2-2; no clear D. CDR3 length: 15 residues. The germline V and J ends were trimmed by 5 bases and 0 bases, with 10 bases remaining between them. Germline CDR1 reads KGHSH; CDR2 reads LQKENI. The CDR3 region has the DNA TGTGCCAGCTCATCGTCGTTATCGAACACCGGGGAGCTGTTTTTT. Translating gives CASSSSLSNTGELFF.

For this clone: This CDR3 is also generated by other DNA sequences in the sample. The V gene is TRBV9, the J gene TRBJ2-7; 10 bases agree with TRBD2. This CDR3 is 14 amino acids long. Per germline, CDR1 SGDLS and CDR2 YYNGEE. J lost 0 bases, V lost 3 bases, and 0 bases had no gene match. In nucleotides, the CDR3 is TGTGCCAGCAGCGGGACTAGCGGCTCCTACGAGCAGTACTTC. This translates into CASSGTSGSYEQYF.

The genes are TRBV19 and TRBJ2-2; TRBD1 aligns across 7 bases. Trimming at V came to 2 bases and at J to 5 bases, leaving 2 bases not matched to a gene. Looked up from germline, CDR1 is LNHDA and CDR2 is SQIVND (reference sequence). This CDR3 region has 14 residues. The CDR3 loop is CASSITGETGELFF. CDR3 DNA: TGTGCCAGTAGTATAACAGGGGAGACCGGGGAGCTGTTTTTT.

V and J are TRBV15 and TRBJ2-1, with 7 bases matching TRBD1. The germline V gene has CDR1 LNHNV and CDR2 YYDKDF (reference sequence). J lost 0 bases, V lost 1 base, and 6 bases had no gene match. The length of the CDR3 is 17 residues. CDR3 DNA: TGTGCCACCAGCAGAGCAAAGACAGGGAGCTCCTACAATGAGCAGTTCTTC. Translated, it gives CATSRAKTGSSYNEQFF.

The chain carries TRBV5-1 and TRBJ1-2, with 8 bases aligning to TRBD1. The J segment lost 7 bases and the V segment lost 0 bases, leaving 5 bases of the junction unmatched. Per the germline V gene, CDR1 is SGHRS and CDR2 is YFSETQ. The CDR3 totals 14 residues. CDR3 in DNA: TGCGCCAGCAGCTTGGAAGACAGGGGCCGTGGCTACACCTTC. As protein: CASSLEDRGRGYTF.

V usage is TRBV19 and J usage is TRBJ2-1, with 8 bases aligning to TRBD2. Germline CDR1 and CDR2: LNHDA and SQIVND (reference sequence). The length of the CDR3 is 14 residues. The junction had 8 bases not matched to a gene; V was cut back by 7 bases and J by 6 bases. Here the CDR3 reads CASTLRAGGNEQFF. DNA of the CDR3: TGTGCCAGTACCCTTAGGGCGGGGGGCAATGAGCAGTTCTTC.

This clone occurred a few times. The rearrangement joins TRBV27 to TRBJ1-1; 9 bases map to TRBD1. The CDR3 length is 13 residues. Germline V CDR1 and CDR2: MNHEY, SMNVEV (reference sequence). Germline trimming cut 10 bases from V and 5 bases from J; bases unmatched to any gene: 8. CDR3 protein: CATSDRGGTEAFF. CDR3 DNA sequence: TGTGCCACCTCCGACAGGGGGGGGACTGAAGCTTTCTTT.

The rearrangement uses TRBV7-6 and TRBJ2-4; 7 positions agree with TRBD1. The J segment lost 7 bases and the V segment lost 5 bases, leaving 8 bases of the junction unmatched. The germline V gene encodes CDR1 SGHVS and CDR2 FNYEAQ. The CDR3 totals 14 residues. CDR3 sequence reads: CASSARQGLNIQYF. The CDR3 coding sequence is TGTGCCAGCAGCGCCCGACAGGGATTGAACATTCAGTACTTC. The full variable domain, rest sourced from reference TRBV7-6 and TRBJ2-4, is GAGVSQSPRYKVTKRGQDVALRCDPISGHVSLYWYRQALGQGPEFLTYFNYEAQQDKSGLPNDRFSAERPEGSISTLTIQRTEQRDSAMYRCASSARQGLNIQYFGAGTRLSVL.

The V call is TRBV5-4, the J call TRBJ2-2; 14 nucleotides agree with TRBD2. The trim removed 4 bases at V and 7 bases at J, leaving 6 bases unmatched. The CDR3 is 16 amino acids. Germline lookup yields CDR1 SGHNT and CDR2 YYREEE (reference sequence). The CDR3 DNA sequence: TGTGCCAGCAGCGAGGGACTAGCGGGAGCGAGCGGGGAGCTGTTTTTT. As protein: CASSEGLAGASGELFF.

This chain joins TRBV18 and TRBJ2-7, with TRBD2 as a possible D gene (6 bases). The CDR3 is 14 residues long. Trimming took off 3 bases at V and 4 bases at J, with 13 bases between the two ends. The germline V gene encodes CDR1 KGHSH and CDR2 LQKENI. This CDR3 is CASSPWDSLYEQYF. CDR3 nucleotides: TGTGCCAGCTCACCTTGGGACTCGCTATACGAGCAGTACTTC.

The chain uses TRBV11-3 and TRBJ2-5; TRBD2 matches 14 bases. Germline CDR1 is SGHNT and CDR2 is YENEEA. The length of the CDR3 is 15 residues. V lost 5 bases to trimming and J lost 5 bases; unmatched junction nucleotides: 4. This chain's CDR3 is CASSIGLAGGETQYF. CDR3 coding DNA: TGTGCCAGCAGCATAGGACTAGCGGGGGGTGAGACCCAGTACTTC.

V is TRBV30 and J is TRBJ1-6, with TRBD1 matching over 7 bases. The CDR3 consists of 14 residues. Germline lookup yields CDR1 GTSNPN and CDR2 SVGIG (reference sequence). V lost 8 bases to trimming and J lost 6 bases; unmatched junction nucleotides: 10. CDR3 residues: CAQRQGVSNSPLHF. The DNA for the CDR3 is TGTGCCCAAAGACAGGGCGTCTCTAATTCACCCCTCCACTTT.

The chain uses TRBV5-1 and TRBJ2-1; 12 nucleotides align to TRBD1. This CDR3 has 16 amino acids. Germline V gene sequence: CDR1 SGHRS, CDR2 YFSETQ. V was clipped by 4 bases and J by 3 bases; unmatched bases: 5. CDR3 region: CASSRGTGGNYNEQFF. In DNA, the CDR3 is TGCGCCAGCAGCCGGGGGACAGGGGGCAACTACAATGAGCAGTTCTTC.

This chain connects TRBV5-4 to TRBJ2-2; the D is unclear. The CDR3 is 15 amino acids. Trimming cost V 4 bases and J 7 bases, with 17 bases left between them. Germline loops: CDR1 SGHNT, CDR2 YYREEE (reference sequence). The CDR3 nucleotides read TGTGCCAGCAGCCCACCTTATGCTTCTATCGGGGAGCTGTTTTTT. This encodes CASSPPYASIGELFF.

The rearrangement uses TRBV7-8 and TRBJ2-1, with 8 bases identical to TRBD2. Trimming cost V 3 bases and J 6 bases; bases outside gene matches: 7. CDR1 and CDR2 (germline): SGHVS, FQNEAQ. The CDR3 is made up of 15 amino acids. The CDR3 sequence: CASSLREAGSNEQFF. The CDR3 DNA follows: TGTGCCAGCAGCTTGCGGGAGGCGGGGAGCAATGAGCAGTTCTTC.

This clone has more than one count but fewer than ten. The chain joins TRBV6-5 to TRBJ1-1; D gene uncertain. This CDR3 region has 14 residues. Germline-derived CDR1 and CDR2 are MNHEY and SVGAGI. Deletions cut 5 bases from V and 0 bases from J, with 10 bases between. The CDR3 DNA follows: TGTGCCAGCAGTCTTTTGGGAGTGAACACTGAAGCTTTCTTT. Translating it yields CASSLLGVNTEAFF.

This sequence joins TRBV5-1 and TRBJ2-2; the match to TRBD2 covers 7 bases. Germline CDR1 and CDR2: SGHRS and YFSETQ. CDR3 length: 17 amino acids. The V gene end was trimmed by 4 bases and the J gene end by 4 bases; junction bases not matched to a gene: 13. CDR3 DNA: TGCGCCAGCAGCGCCCTTTTGGGGGGGGGATCCACCGGGGAGCTGTTTTTT. It specifies CASSALLGGGSTGELFF.

The V call is TRBV6-5, the J call TRBJ2-1, with a possible D match to TRBD1 (5 bases). CDR1 is MNHEY, CDR2 SVGAGI, per germline. The germline V and J ends were trimmed by 8 bases and 5 bases, with 16 bases remaining between them. The CDR3 contains 14 residues. The CDR3 DNA reads as TGTGCCAGCCGGAAGGGGCTTGCGAACAATGAGCAGTTCTTC. Its translation: CASRKGLANNEQFF.

This CDR3 reads CASAQTSGPGGEQFF. The CDR3 DNA reads TGTGCCAGCGCCCAGACTAGCGGACCTGGGGGTGAGCAGTTCTTC. The J gene is TRBJ2-1, the V gene TRBV27; 9 nucleotides agree with TRBD2. The junction had 14 bases not matched to a gene; V was cut back by 8 bases and J by 9 bases. The CDR3 spans 15 residues. The germline CDR1 and CDR2 sequences are MNHEY and SMNVEV (reference sequence).

The rearrangement uses TRBV9 and TRBJ2-3; 9 positions match TRBD2. V lost 4 bases and J lost 2; bases outside the gene matches: 11. The CDR3 covers 17 residues. Germline V gene data show CDR1 as SGDLS and CDR2 as YYNGEE. Here the CDR3 reads CASSPGAGGPFTDTQYF. CDR3 DNA: TGTGCCAGCAGCCCCGGTGCGGGGGGGCCTTTCACAGATACGCAGTATTTT.

The gene calls are TRBV19 and TRBJ2-1; D is perhaps TRBD2 (6 bases). The germline CDR1 and CDR2 sequences are LNHDA and SQIVND (reference sequence). The ends were cut back, 3 bases at V and 9 bases at J, with 9 bases in the middle. The CDR3 loop spans 12 amino acids. For the CDR3, the DNA is TGTGCCAGTAGTATGGAGCGGGCTGAGCAGTTCTTC. Translating gives CASSMERAEQFF. The full variable domain, rest sourced from reference TRBV19 and TRBJ2-1, is DGGITQSPKYLFRKEGQNVTLSCEQNLNHDAMYWYRQDPGQGLRLIYYSQIVNDFQKGDIAEGYSVSREKKESFPLTVTSAQKNPTAFYLCASSMERAEQFFGPGTRLTVL.

V is TRBV4-1 and J is TRBJ2-1; TRBD1 matches at 10 bases. V was clipped by 3 bases and J by 12 bases; unmatched bases: 29. CDR1 and CDR2 from the germline V gene are MGHRA and YSYEKL. The CDR3 sequence is 21 residues long. CDR3: CASSHPTPRDRGGGISRGQFF. In DNA, the CDR3 is TGCGCCAGCAGCCATCCCACCCCACGGGACAGGGGTGGCGGCATCTCTCGGGGGCAGTTCTTC.

The rearrangement joins TRBV19 to TRBJ2-7, with D tentatively TRBD1 (6 bases). CDR1 is LNHDA and CDR2 is SQIVND in the germline V gene (reference sequence). There are 14 residues in the CDR3. Trimming shortened V by 5 bases and J by 0 bases, and 11 bases separated the two germline ends. CDR3 loop: CASSDPGHSYEQYF. CDR3 DNA sequence: TGTGCCAGTAGTGACCCGGGACACTCCTACGAGCAGTACTTC. Supplemented by reference TRBV19 and TRBJ2-7, the full variable domain reads DGGITQSPKYLFRKEGQNVTLSCEQNLNHDAMYWYRQDPGQGLRLIYYSQIVNDFQKGDIAEGYSVSREKKESFPLTVTSAQKNPTAFYLCASSDPGHSYEQYFGPGTRLTVT.

For the CDR3, the DNA is TGTGCCAGCAGCTTCGGGACAGTTAGCAATCAGCCCCAGCATTTT. Its protein is CASSFGTVSNQPQHF. This chain joins TRBV6-1 and TRBJ1-5, with 7 bases matching TRBD1. Germline CDR1 and CDR2: MNHNS and SASEGT. Germline trimming cut 6 bases from V and 0 bases from J; bases unmatched to any gene: 5. This CDR3 comprises 15 residues.

The chain recombines TRBV19 with TRBJ2-7; TRBD2 is a possible D gene (5 bases). The CDR3 has 14 amino acids. Trimming shortened V by 5 bases and J by 0 bases, and 11 bases separated the two germline ends. Germline lookup yields CDR1 LNHDA and CDR2 SQIVND (reference sequence). As DNA, the CDR3 is TGTGCCAGTAGTCCCAGGAGGAGCTCCTACGAGCAGTACTTC. This sequence encodes CASSPRRSSYEQYF.

The rearrangement uses TRBV5-6 and TRBJ2-7, with D tentatively TRBD2 (5 bases). The CDR3 consists of 14 residues. The germline V gene encodes CDR1 SGHDT and CDR2 YYEEEE. Trimming cost V 3 bases and J 2 bases, with 12 bases left between them. CDR3 residues: CASSSSEGTYEQYF. The CDR3 DNA reads TGTGCCAGCAGCTCTTCTGAGGGTACCTACGAGCAGTACTTC.